The rows below give T cell receptor beta chains drawn from one sample of a study of identical twins. MiXCR was run by TCRdb on the 5' RACE reads, yielding one entry per CDR3 protein. Among 420,000 or so distinct CDR3 sequences listed, about 18% were seen once. The sequencing input was naive T cells sorted from blood. These receptors were taken from a man aged 45-65 years in good health. The CDR3 runs from the conserved cysteine through the conserved F or W. A D gene is named only where the DNA matches it firmly. Clone size is shown for a subset of rows, as once, few, many or a class of expanded clone.

>TRBJ2-7|TRBV10-3|few|.
CAISQQESYEQYF
TGTGCCATCAGCCAACAGGAATCCTACGAGCAGTACTTC
>TRBJ2-7|TRBV10-3|.|.
CAISATGEQYF
TGTGCCATCAGTGCGACAGGCGAGCAGTACTTC
>TRBJ2-2|TRBV25-1|few|.
CASSEYGGRTGELFF
TGTGCCAGCAGTGAATATGGAGGGCGGACCGGGGAGCTGTTTTTT
>TRBJ2-1|TRBV20-1|.|.
CSAPDARASSYNEQFF
TGCAGTGCACCGGACGCGAGGGCAAGCTCCTACAATGAGCAGTTCTTC
>TRBJ2-6|TRBV7-2|.|.
CASSPPSGANVLTF
TGTGCCAGCAGCCCCCCATCTGGGGCCAACGTCCTGACTTTC
>TRBJ2-7|TRBV29-1|many|.
CSVVNSYEQYF
TGCAGCGTTGTTAACTCCTACGAGCAGTACTTC
>TRBJ1-5|TRBV29-1|many|TRBD1
CSVETGYSNQPQHF
TGCAGCGTAGAGACAGGGTATAGCAATCAGCCCCAGCATTTT
>TRBJ2-1|TRBV20-1|few|.
CSAGSWGLYNEQFF
TGCAGTGCTGGGTCGTGGGGGCTCTACAATGAGCAGTTCTTC
>TRBJ2-3|TRBV20-1|many|TRBD2
CSARELVLAATDTQYF
TGCAGTGCTAGAGAATTAGTGCTAGCGGCCACAGATACGCAGTATTTT
>TRBJ1-1|TRBV20-1|.|.
CSARDVWRDTEAFF
TGCAGTGCTAGAGACGTTTGGCGGGACACTGAAGCTTTCTTT
>TRBJ2-3|TRBV20-1|.|TRBD2
CSAGTSGSDTQYF
TGCAGTGCTGGGACTAGCGGGAGTGATACGCAGTATTTT
>TRBJ2-2|TRBV27|few|TRBD1
CASSLGVRGIWELFF
TGTGCCAGCAGTTTAGGGGTCAGGGGGATCTGGGAGCTGTTTTTT
>TRBJ2-1|TRBV7-8|few|.
CASSLALLQNIGNEQFF
TGTGCCAGCAGCTTAGCGCTTTTACAGAATATAGGGAATGAGCAGTTCTTC
>TRBJ2-5|TRBV6-2/TRBV6-3|.|.
CASSYSMTWAGQETQYF
TGTGCCAGCAGTTACTCGATGACGTGGGCAGGACAAGAGACCCAGTACTTC
>TRBJ1-5|TRBV3-1|.|.
CASSPVGVVQPQHF
TGTGCCAGCAGCCCAGTGGGGGTAGTTCAGCCCCAGCATTTT
>TRBJ2-3|TRBV24-1|.|TRBD1
CATSDNRGPATDTQYF
TGTGCCACCAGTGATAACAGGGGACCGGCCACAGATACGCAGTATTTT
>TRBJ1-2|TRBV7-2|few|TRBD1
CASSLVGTAFNYGYTF
TGTGCCAGCAGCTTAGTGGGGACAGCATTTAACTATGGCTACACCTTC
>TRBJ2-3|TRBV6-6|few|.
CASNPASTDTQYF
TGTGCCAGCAACCCGGCTAGCACAGATACGCAGTATTTT
>TRBJ1-5|TRBV12-3/TRBV12-4|many|.
CASGRQAGPQHF
TGTGCCAGCGGAAGACAGGCAGGGCCCCAGCATTTT
>TRBJ2-3|TRBV9|few|TRBD1
CASSPRDSLTFHTDTQYF
TGTGCCAGCAGCCCCCGGGACAGCCTCACCTTTCACACAGATACGCAGTATTTT
>TRBJ1-5|TRBV20-1|many|.
CSASPPGGRSNQPQHF
TGCAGTGCTAGTCCACCGGGGGGAAGAAGCAATCAGCCCCAGCATTTT
>TRBJ2-5|TRBV29-1|.|.
CSVHAGQTLYF
TGCAGCGTCCACGCCGGCCAGACGCTGTACTTC
>TRBJ2-7|TRBV3-1|.|.
CARRGADVTDEQYF
TGTGCCCGACGAGGGGCAGATGTGACCGACGAGCAGTACTTC
>TRBJ1-1|TRBV15|.|.
CATSRDLRGLDTEAFF
TGTGCCACCAGCAGAGATCTTCGGGGATTAGACACTGAAGCTTTCTTT
>TRBJ2-7|TRBV28|.|TRBD2
CASSLWTSVGLEQYF
TGTGCCAGCAGTTTATGGACTAGCGTGGGCCTCGAGCAGTACTTC
>TRBJ2-1|TRBV7-2|.|.
CASSLDPGVLINEQFF
TGTGCCAGCAGCTTAGATCCGGGAGTATTGATCAATGAGCAGTTCTTC
>TRBJ1-6|TRBV6-1|.|TRBD1
CASSRDRAPSPLHF
TGTGCCAGCAGCCGAGACAGGGCGCCCTCACCCCTCCACTTT
>TRBJ1-1|TRBV27|many|.
CASRSVGENTEAFF
TGTGCCAGTCGTTCAGTAGGGGAGAACACTGAAGCTTTCTTT
>TRBJ2-1|TRBV20-1|many|.
CSARWQTGVSEQFF
TGCAGTGCTAGATGGCAAACGGGAGTCAGTGAGCAGTTCTTC
>TRBJ2-4|TRBV5-1|many|.
CASSSRENIQYF
TGCGCCAGCAGCTCGAGGGAAAACATTCAGTACTTC
>TRBJ2-1|TRBV11-1|.|TRBD2
CASSPLGTSGSGSNEQFF
TGTGCCAGCAGCCCGCTTGGGACTAGCGGGAGCGGAAGCAATGAGCAGTTCTTC
>TRBJ2-2|TRBV27|many|.
CASSPLGTGELFF
TGTGCCAGCAGTCCGTTGGGCACCGGGGAGCTGTTTTTT
>TRBJ2-5|TRBV28|few|.
CASSLPPTGRETQYF
TGTGCCAGCAGTCTCCCCCCCACAGGGCGAGAGACCCAGTACTTC
>TRBJ2-1|TRBV24-1|few|TRBD2
CATSDQGTGTIRNEQFF
TGTGCCACCAGTGATCAAGGAACCGGGACTATACGCAATGAGCAGTTCTTC
>TRBJ2-1|TRBV20-1|few|TRBD1
CSARVARGWVEQFF
TGCAGTGCTAGGGTGGCCAGGGGGTGGGTTGAGCAGTTCTTC
>TRBJ2-5|TRBV7-9|.|.
CASSPLVGGTETQYF
TGTGCCAGCAGCCCCCTGGTTGGGGGCACAGAGACCCAGTACTTC
>TRBJ2-1|TRBV7-9|many|.
CASTRQGASADEQFF
TGTGCCAGCACCCGGCAAGGGGCTAGCGCCGATGAGCAGTTCTTC
>TRBJ2-7|TRBV27|few|TRBD1
CASSPTGVRYEQYF
TGTGCCAGCAGTCCAACAGGGGTTCGGTACGAGCAGTACTTC
>TRBJ2-1|TRBV7-9|.|.
CASSSTGPKPNEQFF
TGTGCCAGCAGCTCAACGGGACCCAAGCCCAATGAGCAGTTCTTC
>TRBJ2-5|TRBV6-6|.|TRBD2
CASSPVAGETQYF
TGTGCCAGCAGTCCAGTAGCGGGGGAGACCCAGTACTTC
>TRBJ2-2|TRBV5-1|many|.
CASSLARPGNTGELFF
TGCGCCAGCAGCTTGGCTCGTCCCGGGAACACCGGGGAGCTGTTTTTT
>TRBJ2-5|TRBV12-3/TRBV12-4|many|TRBD2
CASSDTSGGTQETQYF
TGTGCCAGCAGCGACACTAGCGGGGGGACCCAAGAGACCCAGTACTTC
>TRBJ1-6|TRBV5-5|many|.
CASSKTQAGSISPLHF
TGTGCCAGCAGCAAAACACAAGCAGGGTCCATTTCACCCCTCCACTTT
>TRBJ1-1|TRBV12-3/TRBV12-4|few|TRBD1
CASSLFAGGIANSEAFF
TGTGCCAGCAGTTTATTTGCAGGGGGCATCGCGAACTCTGAAGCTTTCTTT
>TRBJ2-1|TRBV5-6|many|.
CASSHVRDNEQFF
TGTGCCAGCAGCCATGTACGGGACAATGAGCAGTTCTTC
>TRBJ2-5|TRBV29-1|.|.
CSVAEGRRETQYF
TGCAGCGTTGCCGAGGGGCGGAGGGAGACCCAGTACTTC
>TRBJ2-7|TRBV4-2|.|TRBD2
CASSQDRFREREGYYEQYF
TGTGCCAGCAGCCAAGATCGTTTCCGAGAGCGGGAGGGGTACTACGAGCAGTACTTC
>TRBJ1-4|TRBV6-6|few|.
CASRQPTNEKLFF
TGTGCCAGCAGACAGCCAACTAATGAAAAACTGTTTTTT
>TRBJ2-1|TRBV7-9|.|.
CASRSPATYNEQFF
TGTGCCAGCAGATCCCCAGCCACCTACAATGAGCAGTTCTTC
>TRBJ2-1|TRBV5-1|.|.
CASSEISGLDEQFF
TGCGCCAGCAGCGAAATAAGCGGGCTCGATGAGCAGTTCTTC